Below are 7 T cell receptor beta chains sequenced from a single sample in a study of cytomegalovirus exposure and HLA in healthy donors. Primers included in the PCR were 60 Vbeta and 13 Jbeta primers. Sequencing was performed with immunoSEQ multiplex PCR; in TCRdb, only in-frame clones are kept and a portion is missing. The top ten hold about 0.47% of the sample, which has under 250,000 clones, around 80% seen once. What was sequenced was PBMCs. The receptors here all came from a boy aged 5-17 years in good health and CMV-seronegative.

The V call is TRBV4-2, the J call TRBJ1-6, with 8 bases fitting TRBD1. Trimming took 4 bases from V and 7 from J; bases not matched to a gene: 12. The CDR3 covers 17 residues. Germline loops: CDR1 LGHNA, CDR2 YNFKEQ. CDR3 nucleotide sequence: TGTGCCAGCAGCCCCAGTAGTCAGACAGGGGAAAATTCACCCCTCCACTTT. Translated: CASSPSSQTGENSPLHF.

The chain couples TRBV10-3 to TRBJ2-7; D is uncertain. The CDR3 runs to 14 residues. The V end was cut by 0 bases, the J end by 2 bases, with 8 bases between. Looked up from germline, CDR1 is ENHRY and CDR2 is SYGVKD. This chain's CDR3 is CAISESGQPYEQYF. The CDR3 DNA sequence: TGTGCCATCAGTGAGTCTGGGCAGCCCTACGAGCAGTACTTC.

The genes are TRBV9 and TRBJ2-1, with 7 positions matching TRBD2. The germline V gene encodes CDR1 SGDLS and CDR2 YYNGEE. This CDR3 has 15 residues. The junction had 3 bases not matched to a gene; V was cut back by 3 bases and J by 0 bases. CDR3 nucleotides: TGTGCCAGCAGCGCCGGGGGGTCCTCCTACAATGAGCAGTTCTTC. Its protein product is CASSAGGSSYNEQFF.

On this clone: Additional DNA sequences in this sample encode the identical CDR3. The CDR3 reads CASSQQGAGNTIYF. CDR3 nucleotides: TGTGCCAGCTCACAACAGGGTGCCGGAAACACCATATATTTT. The chain employs TRBV18 and TRBJ1-3; weak D call: TRBD1 (6 bases). The CDR3 runs 14 residues. Germline CDR1 is KGHSH and CDR2 is LQKENI. Trimming left V 4 bases short and J 4 bases short, with 11 bases between.

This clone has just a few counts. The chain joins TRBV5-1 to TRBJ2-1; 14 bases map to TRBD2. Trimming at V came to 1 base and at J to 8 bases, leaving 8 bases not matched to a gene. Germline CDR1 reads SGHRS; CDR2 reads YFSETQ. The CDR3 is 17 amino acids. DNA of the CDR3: TGCGCCAGCAGCTTGCAGACTAGCGGGAGGGCCATCGATGAGCAGTTCTTC. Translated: CASSLQTSGRAIDEQFF.

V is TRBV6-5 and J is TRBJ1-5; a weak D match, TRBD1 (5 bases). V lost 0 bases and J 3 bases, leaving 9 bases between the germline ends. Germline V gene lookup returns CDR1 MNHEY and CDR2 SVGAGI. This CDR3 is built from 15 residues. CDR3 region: CASSYSGHHNQPQHF. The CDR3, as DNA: TGTGCCAGCAGTTACTCTGGACATCACAATCAGCCCCAGCATTTT.

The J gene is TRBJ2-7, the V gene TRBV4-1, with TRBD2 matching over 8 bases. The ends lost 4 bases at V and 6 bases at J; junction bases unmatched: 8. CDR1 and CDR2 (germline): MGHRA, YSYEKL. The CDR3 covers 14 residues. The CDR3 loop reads CASSPPGTRSEQYF. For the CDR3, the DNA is TGCGCCAGCAGCCCTCCCGGGACTAGGAGCGAGCAGTACTTC.